This entry lists 10 T cell receptor beta chains sequenced from one sample in a study of blood T cell repertoires in COVID-19. TCRdb keeps only in-frame clones here, not all; method: immunoSEQ multiplex PCR. This repertoire shows 150,000 to 180,000 clones, 75% to 85% found once; its top ten account for around 10%. Sequencing was carried out using peripheral blood. Source of these receptors: a woman aged 55-70 years with COVID-19, enrolled during active disease.

V usage is TRBV2 and J usage is TRBJ1-3; 8 bases align to TRBD1. The V and J ends lost 5 bases and 10 bases, in that order; junction bases with no gene match: 4. The germline CDR1 and CDR2 sequences are SNHLY and FYNNEI. The CDR3 is made up of 12 amino acids. DNA for the CDR3: TGTGCCAGCAGTCCCAGGGGGCTGACCATATATTTT. This sequence encodes CASSPRGLTIYF.

The rearrangement joins TRBV4-2 to TRBJ2-3, with D unclear. The V gene lost 0 bases and the J gene lost 6 bases, with 10 bases spanning the gap. The CDR3 runs 14 residues. Per the germline V gene, CDR1 is LGHNA and CDR2 is YNFKEQ. CDR3 nucleotides: TGTGCCAGCAGCCAAGATACCTCAGGTGATACGCAGTATTTT. Encoded protein: CASSQDTSGDTQYF.

The chain combines TRBV6-1 with TRBJ1-1, with no clear D. The CDR3 spans 10 residues. The V end lost 3 bases, the J end lost 11 bases, and 7 bases lay between the germline ends. Germline CDR1 MNHNS, CDR2 SASEGT. CDR3 nucleotide sequence: TGTGCCAGCAGTGATCGAGGGGCTTTCTTT. It yields the protein CASSDRGAFF.

V usage is TRBV6-2 or TRBV6-3 and J usage is TRBJ2-1; D is undetermined. This CDR3 has 14 amino acids. Trimming left V 5 bases short and J 0 bases short, with 8 bases between. From germline, CDR1 is MNHEY and CDR2 SVGEGT. As DNA, the CDR3 is TGTGCCAGCAGTCTTCTTAGCTCCTACAATGAGCAGTTCTTC. As protein: CASSLLSSYNEQFF.

The chain is built from TRBV7-9 and TRBJ2-3, with D unclear. The CDR3 covers 15 residues. The V end lost 0 bases, the J end lost 2 bases, and 9 bases lay between the germline ends. CDR1 and CDR2 (germline): SEHNR, FQNEAQ (reference sequence). The CDR3, as DNA: TGTGCCAGCAGCTTAGCGGCACATTCCACAGATACGCAGTATTTT. This encodes CASSLAAHSTDTQYF.

V gene TRBV6-4 combines with J gene TRBJ1-2; D unresolved. The CDR3 spans 15 residues. Trimming pared 5 bases from V and 2 bases from J, leaving 15 bases between. Germline assignment: CDR1 MRHNA and CDR2 SNTAGT. The chain's CDR3 is CASSPGPTHNYGYTF. The DNA for the CDR3 is TGTGCCAGCAGTCCGGGTCCAACCCACAACTATGGCTACACCTTC.

This chain connects TRBV7-8 to TRBJ1-2, with D possibly TRBD1 on 5 matching bases. V shed 5 bases and J shed 4 bases, with 11 bases lying between them. The CDR3 is made up of 13 amino acids. Germline CDR1 and CDR2: SGHVS and FQNEAQ. In nucleotides, the CDR3 is TGTGCCAGCAGCCCGCCAGGGATCTATGGCTACACCTTC. Amino acid sequence: CASSPPGIYGYTF.

Here the CDR3 reads CASSFNRGSNQPQHF. For the CDR3, the DNA is TGTGCCAGCTCGTTCAACAGGGGTAGCAATCAGCCCCAGCATTTT. This sequence joins TRBV18 and TRBJ1-5; 7 bases map to TRBD1. J was trimmed by 0 bases and V by 6 bases; bases with no gene match: 5. The V gene's germline CDR1 is KGHSH and CDR2 LQKENI. The CDR3 has 15 amino acids.

The V call is TRBV28, the J call TRBJ1-2; 7 nucleotides line up with TRBD1. The length of the CDR3 is 14 residues. Germline V gives CDR1 MDHEN, CDR2 SYDVKM. Unmatched junction bases numbered 10, after V lost 5 bases and J lost 7 bases. The CDR3 region has the DNA TGTGCCAGCAGTACGACAGGGCAAGTTGGTGGCTACACCTTC. Translated, it gives CASSTTGQVGGYTF.

The chain carries TRBV9 and TRBJ1-5; the D is unclear. V lost 0 bases, J lost 0 bases, and 10 bases lay in between. The germline V gene has CDR1 SGDLS and CDR2 YYNGEE. CDR3 size: 16 residues. The CDR3 sequence is CASSVGSSYSNQPQHF. The CDR3 nucleotides read TGTGCCAGCAGCGTAGGCTCAAGCTATAGCAATCAGCCCCAGCATTTT.